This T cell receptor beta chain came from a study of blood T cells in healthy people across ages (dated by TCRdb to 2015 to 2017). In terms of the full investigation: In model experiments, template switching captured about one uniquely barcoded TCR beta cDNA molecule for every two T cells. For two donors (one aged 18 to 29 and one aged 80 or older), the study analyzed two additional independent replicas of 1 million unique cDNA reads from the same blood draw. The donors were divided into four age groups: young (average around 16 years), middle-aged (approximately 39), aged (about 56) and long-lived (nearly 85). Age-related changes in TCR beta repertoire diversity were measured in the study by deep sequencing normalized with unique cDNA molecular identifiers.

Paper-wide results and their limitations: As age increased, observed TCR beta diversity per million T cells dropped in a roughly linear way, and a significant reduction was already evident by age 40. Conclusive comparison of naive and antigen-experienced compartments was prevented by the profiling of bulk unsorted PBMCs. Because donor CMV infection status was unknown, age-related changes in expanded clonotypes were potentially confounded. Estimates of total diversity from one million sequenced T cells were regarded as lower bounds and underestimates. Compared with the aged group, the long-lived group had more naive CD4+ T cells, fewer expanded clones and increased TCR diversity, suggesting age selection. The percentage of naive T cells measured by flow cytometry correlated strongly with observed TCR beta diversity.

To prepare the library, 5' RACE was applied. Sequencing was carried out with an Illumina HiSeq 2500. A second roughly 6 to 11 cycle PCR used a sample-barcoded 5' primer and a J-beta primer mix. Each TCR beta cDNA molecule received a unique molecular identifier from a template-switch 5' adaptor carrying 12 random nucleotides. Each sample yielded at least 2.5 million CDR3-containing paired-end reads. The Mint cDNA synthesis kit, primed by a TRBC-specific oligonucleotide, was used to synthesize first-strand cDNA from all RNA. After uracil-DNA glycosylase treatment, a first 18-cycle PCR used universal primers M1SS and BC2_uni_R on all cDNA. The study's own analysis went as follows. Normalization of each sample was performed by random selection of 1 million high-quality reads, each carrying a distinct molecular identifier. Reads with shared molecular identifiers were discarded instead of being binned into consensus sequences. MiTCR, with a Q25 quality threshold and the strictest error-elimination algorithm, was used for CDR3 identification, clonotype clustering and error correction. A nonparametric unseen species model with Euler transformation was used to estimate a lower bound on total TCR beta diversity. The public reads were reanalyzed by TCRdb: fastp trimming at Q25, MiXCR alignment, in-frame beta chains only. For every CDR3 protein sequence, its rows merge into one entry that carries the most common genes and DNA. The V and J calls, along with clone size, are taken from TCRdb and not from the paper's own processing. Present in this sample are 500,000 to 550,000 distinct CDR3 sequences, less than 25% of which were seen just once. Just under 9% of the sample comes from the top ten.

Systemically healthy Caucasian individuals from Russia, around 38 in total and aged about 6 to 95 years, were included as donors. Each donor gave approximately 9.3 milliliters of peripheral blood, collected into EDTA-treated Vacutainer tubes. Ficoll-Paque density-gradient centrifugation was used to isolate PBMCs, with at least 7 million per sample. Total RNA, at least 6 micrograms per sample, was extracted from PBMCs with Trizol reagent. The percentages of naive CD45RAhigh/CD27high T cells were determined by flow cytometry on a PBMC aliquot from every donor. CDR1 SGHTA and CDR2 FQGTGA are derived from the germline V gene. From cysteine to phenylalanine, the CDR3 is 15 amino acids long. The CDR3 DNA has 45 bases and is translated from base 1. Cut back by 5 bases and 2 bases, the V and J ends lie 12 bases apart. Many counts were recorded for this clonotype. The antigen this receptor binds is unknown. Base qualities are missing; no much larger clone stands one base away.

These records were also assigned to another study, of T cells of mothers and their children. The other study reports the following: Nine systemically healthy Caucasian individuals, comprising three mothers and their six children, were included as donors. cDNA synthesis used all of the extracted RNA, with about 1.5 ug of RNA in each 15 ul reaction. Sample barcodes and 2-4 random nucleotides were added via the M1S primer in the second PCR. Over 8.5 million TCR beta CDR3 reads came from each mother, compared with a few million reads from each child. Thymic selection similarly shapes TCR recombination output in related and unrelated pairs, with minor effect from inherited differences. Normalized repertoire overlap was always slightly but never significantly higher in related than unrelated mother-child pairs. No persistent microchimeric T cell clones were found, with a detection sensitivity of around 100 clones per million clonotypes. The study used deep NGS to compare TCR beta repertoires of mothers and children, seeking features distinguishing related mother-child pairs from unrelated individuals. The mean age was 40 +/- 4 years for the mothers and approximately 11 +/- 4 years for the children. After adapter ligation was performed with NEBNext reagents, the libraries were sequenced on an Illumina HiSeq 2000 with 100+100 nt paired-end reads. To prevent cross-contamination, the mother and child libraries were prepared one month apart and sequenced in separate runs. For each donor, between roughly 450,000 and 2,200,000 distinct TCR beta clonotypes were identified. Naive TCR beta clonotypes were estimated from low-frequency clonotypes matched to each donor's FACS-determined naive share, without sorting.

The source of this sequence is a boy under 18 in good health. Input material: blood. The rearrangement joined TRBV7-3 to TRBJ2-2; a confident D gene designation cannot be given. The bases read TGTGCCAGCAGCCCTTCTGGGGTTAACACCGGGGAGCTGTTTTTT. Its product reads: CASSPSGVNTGELFF.